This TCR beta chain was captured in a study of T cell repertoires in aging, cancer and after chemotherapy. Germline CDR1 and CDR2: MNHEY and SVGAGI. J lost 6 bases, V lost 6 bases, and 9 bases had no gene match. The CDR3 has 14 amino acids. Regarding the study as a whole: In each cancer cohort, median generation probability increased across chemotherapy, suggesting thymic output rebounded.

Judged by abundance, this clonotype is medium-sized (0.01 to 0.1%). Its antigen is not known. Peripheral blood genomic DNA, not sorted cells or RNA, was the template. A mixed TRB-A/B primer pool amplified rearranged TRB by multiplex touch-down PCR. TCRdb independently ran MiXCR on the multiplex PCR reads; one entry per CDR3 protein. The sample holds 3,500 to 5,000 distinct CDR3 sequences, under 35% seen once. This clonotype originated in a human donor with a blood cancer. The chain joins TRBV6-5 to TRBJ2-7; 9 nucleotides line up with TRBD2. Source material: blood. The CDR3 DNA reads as TGTGCCAGCAGCCTTAGCGGGAGTGACGGCGAGCAGTACTTC. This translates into CASSLSGSDGEQYF.